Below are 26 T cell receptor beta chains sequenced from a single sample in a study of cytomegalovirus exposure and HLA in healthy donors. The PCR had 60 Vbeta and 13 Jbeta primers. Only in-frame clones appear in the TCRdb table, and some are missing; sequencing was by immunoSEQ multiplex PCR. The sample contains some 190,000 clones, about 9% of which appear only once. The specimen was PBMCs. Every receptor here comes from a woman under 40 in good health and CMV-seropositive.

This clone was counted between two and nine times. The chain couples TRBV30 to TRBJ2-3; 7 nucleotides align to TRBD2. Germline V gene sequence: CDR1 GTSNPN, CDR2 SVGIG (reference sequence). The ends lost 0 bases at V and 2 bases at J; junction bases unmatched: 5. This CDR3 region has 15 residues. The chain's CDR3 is CAWSVLAVSTDTQYF. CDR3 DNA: TGTGCCTGGAGTGTTCTAGCGGTATCCACAGATACGCAGTATTTT.

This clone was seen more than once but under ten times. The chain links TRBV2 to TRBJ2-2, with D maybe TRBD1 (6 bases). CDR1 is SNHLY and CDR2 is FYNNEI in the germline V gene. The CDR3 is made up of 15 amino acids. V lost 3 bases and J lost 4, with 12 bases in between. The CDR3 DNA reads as TGTGCCAGCAGTGACTGGGGGACACGCACCGGGGAGCTGTTTTTT. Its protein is CASSDWGTRTGELFF.

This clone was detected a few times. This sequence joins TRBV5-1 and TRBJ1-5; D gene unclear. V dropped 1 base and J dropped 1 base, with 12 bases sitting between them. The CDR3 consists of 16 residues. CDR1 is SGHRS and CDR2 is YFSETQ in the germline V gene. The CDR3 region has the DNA TGCGCCAGCAGCTTGATCAACACGTTAAGCAATCAGCCCCAGCATTTT. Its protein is CASSLINTLSNQPQHF. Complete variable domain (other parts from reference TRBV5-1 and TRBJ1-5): KAGVTQTPRYLIKTRGQQVTLSCSPISGHRSVSWYQQTPGQGLQFLFEYFSETQRNKGNFPGRFSGRQFSNSRSEMNVSTLELGDSALYLCASSLINTLSNQPQHFGDGTRLSIL.

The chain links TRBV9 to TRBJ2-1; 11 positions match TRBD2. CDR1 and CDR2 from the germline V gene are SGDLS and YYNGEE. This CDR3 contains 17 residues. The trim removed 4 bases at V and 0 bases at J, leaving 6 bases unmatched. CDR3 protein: CASSLTLAGGSYNEQFF. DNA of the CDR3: TGTGCCAGCAGCCTAACTCTAGCGGGAGGCTCCTACAATGAGCAGTTCTTC.

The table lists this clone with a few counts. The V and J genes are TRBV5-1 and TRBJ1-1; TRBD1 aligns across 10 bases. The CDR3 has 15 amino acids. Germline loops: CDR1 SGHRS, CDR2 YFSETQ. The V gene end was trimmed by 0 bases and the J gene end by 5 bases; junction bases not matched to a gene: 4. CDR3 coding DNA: TGCGCCAGCAGCTTGGGACAGGGGGCGCCGACTGAAGCTTTCTTT. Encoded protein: CASSLGQGAPTEAFF.

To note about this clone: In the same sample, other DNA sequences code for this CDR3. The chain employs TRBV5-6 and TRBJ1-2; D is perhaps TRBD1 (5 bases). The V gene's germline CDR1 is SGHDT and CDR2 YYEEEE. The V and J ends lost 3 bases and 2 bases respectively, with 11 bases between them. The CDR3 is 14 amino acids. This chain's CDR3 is CASSSTVLNYGYTF. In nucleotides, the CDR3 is TGTGCCAGCAGCTCGACAGTTCTAAACTATGGCTACACCTTC.

Here the CDR3 DNA reads TGTGCCAGTAGTATCCTGGCCCGAGGGGGTCAGCCCCAGCATTTT. Protein product: CASSILARGGQPQHF. V is TRBV19 and J is TRBJ1-5, with D perhaps matching TRBD1 (6 bases). V was cut by 3 bases and J by 6 bases, with 15 bases left in between. The CDR3 extends over 15 amino acids. Germline V gene sequence: CDR1 LNHDA, CDR2 SQIVND (reference sequence).

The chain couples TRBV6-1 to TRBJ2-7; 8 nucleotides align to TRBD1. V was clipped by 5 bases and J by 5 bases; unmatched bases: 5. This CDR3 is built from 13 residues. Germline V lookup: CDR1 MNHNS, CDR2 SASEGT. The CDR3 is CASSRTGFNEQYF. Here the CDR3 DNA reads TGTGCCAGCAGTCGGACAGGGTTCAACGAGCAGTACTTC.

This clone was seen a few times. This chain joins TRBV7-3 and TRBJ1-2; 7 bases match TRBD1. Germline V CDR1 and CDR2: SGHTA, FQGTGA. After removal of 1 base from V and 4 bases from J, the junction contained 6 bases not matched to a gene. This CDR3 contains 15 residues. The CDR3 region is CASSLNGGTVYGYTF. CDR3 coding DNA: TGTGCCAGCAGCTTAAACGGCGGGACAGTCTATGGCTACACCTTC. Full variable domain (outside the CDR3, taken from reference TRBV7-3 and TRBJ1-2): GAGVSQTPSNKVTEKGKYVELRCDPISGHTALYWYRQSLGQGPEFLIYFQGTGAADDSGLPNDRFFAVRPEGSVSTLKIQRTERGDSAVYLCASSLNGGTVYGYTFGSGTRLTVV.

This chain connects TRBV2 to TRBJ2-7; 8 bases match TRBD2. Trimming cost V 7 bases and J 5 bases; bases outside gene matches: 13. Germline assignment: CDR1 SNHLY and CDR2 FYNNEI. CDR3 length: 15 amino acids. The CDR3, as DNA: TGTGCCAGCACCAAAGAAGCGGGAGTAATCGACGAGCAGTACTTC. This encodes CASTKEAGVIDEQYF.

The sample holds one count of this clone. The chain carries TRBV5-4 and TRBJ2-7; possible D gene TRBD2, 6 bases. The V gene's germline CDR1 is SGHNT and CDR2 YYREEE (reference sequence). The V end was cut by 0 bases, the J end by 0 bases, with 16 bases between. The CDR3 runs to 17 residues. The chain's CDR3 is CASSLAQVSGYSYEQYF. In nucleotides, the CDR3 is TGTGCCAGCAGCTTGGCCCAGGTTAGCGGTTACTCCTACGAGCAGTACTTC.

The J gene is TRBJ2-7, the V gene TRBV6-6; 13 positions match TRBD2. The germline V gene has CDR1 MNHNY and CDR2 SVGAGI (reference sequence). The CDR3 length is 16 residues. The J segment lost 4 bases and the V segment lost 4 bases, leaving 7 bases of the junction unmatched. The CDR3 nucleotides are TGTGCCAGCAGTTCCAGGACTAGCGGGAGTGTATACGAGCAGTACTTC. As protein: CASSSRTSGSVYEQYF.

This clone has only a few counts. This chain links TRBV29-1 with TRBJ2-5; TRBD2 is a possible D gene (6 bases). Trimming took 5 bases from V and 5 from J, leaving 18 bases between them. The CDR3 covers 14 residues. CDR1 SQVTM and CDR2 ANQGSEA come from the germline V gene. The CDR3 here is CSVRSLAELETQYF. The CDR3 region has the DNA TGCAGCGTTCGATCGTTAGCGGAGCTGGAGACCCAGTACTTC. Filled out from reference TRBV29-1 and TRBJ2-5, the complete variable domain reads SAVISQKPSRDICQRGTSLTIQCQVDSQVTMMFWYRQQPGQSLTLIATANQGSEATYESGFVIDKFPISRPNLTFSTLTVSNMSPEDSSIYLCSVRSLAELETQYFGPGTRLLVL.

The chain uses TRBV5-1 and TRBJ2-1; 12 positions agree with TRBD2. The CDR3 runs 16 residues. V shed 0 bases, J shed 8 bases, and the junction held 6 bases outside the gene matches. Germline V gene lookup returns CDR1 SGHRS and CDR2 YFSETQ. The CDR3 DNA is TGCGCCAGCAGCTTGGAGGGACTAGCGGGTGTAGATGAGCAGTTCTTC. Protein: CASSLEGLAGVDEQFF.

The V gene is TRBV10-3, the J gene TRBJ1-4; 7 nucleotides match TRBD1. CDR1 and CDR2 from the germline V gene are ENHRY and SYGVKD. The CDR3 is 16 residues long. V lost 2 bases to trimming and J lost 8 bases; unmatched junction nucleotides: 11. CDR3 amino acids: CAISETQTGIVEKLFF. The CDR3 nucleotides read TGTGCCATCAGTGAGACCCAGACAGGGATAGTCGAAAAACTGTTTTTT.

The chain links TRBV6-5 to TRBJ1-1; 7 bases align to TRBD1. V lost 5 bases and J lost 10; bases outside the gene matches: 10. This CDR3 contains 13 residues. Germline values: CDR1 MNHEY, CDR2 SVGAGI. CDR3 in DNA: TGTGCCAGCAGTAAACTACAGGGGCGCGGAGCTTTCTTT. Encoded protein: CASSKLQGRGAFF.

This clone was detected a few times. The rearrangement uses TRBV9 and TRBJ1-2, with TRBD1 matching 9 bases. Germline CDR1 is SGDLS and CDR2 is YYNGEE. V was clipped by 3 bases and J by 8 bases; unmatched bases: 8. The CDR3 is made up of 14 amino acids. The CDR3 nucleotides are TGTGCCAGCAGCGGAACCGGGACAGGGAACGGCTACACCTTC. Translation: CASSGTGTGNGYTF. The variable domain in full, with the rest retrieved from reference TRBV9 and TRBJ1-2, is DSGVTQTPKHLITATGQRVTLRCSPRSGDLSVYWYQQSLDQGLQFLIQYYNGEERAKGNILERFSAQQFPDLHSELNLSSLELGDSALYFCASSGTGTGNGYTFGSGTRLTVV.

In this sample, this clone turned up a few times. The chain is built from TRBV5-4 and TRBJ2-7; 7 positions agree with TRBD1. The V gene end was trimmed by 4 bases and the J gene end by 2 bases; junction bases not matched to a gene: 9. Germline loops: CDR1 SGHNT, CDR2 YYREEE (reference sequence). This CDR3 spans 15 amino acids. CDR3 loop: CASSQFIGTAYEQYF. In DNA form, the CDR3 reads TGTGCCAGCAGCCAATTCATCGGGACAGCCTACGAGCAGTACTTC.

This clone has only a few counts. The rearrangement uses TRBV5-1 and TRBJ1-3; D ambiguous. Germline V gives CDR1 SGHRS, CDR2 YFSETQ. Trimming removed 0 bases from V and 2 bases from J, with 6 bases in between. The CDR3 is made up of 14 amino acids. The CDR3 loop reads CASSLAGPGNTIYF. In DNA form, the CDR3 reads TGCGCCAGCAGCTTGGCAGGTCCTGGAAACACCATATATTTT. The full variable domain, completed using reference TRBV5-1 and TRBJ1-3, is KAGVTQTPRYLIKTRGQQVTLSCSPISGHRSVSWYQQTPGQGLQFLFEYFSETQRNKGNFPGRFSGRQFSNSRSEMNVSTLELGDSALYLCASSLAGPGNTIYFGEGSWLTVV.

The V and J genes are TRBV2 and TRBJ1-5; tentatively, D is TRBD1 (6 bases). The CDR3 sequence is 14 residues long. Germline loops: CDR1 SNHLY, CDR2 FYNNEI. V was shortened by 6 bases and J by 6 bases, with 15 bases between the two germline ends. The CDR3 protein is CASRYLQGSQPQHF. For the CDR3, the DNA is TGTGCCAGCAGGTACCTTCAGGGGTCTCAGCCCCAGCATTTT.

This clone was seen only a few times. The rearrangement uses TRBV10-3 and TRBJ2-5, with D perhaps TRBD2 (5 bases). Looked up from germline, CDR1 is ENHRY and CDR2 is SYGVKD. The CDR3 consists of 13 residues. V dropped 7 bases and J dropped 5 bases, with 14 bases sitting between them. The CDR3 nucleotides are TGTGCCATCACGAGCGGCCCCGGGGAGACCCAGTACTTC. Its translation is CAITSGPGETQYF.

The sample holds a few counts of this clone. CDR3 nucleotides: TGTGCCAGCTTGTGGGAGGATCGAGAGACCCAGTACTTC. Encoded protein: CASLWEDRETQYF. The rearrangement uses TRBV18 and TRBJ2-5; D is possibly TRBD2 (6 bases). Germline loops: CDR1 KGHSH, CDR2 LQKENI. V was cut by 7 bases and J by 4 bases, with 13 bases left in between. The CDR3 is 13 amino acids.

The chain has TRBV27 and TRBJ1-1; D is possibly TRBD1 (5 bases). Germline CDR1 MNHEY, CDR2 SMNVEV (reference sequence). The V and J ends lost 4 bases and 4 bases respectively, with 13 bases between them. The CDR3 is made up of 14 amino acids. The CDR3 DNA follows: TGTGCCAGCAGTTCCTATCGACAGATCACTGAAGCTTTCTTT. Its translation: CASSSYRQITEAFF.

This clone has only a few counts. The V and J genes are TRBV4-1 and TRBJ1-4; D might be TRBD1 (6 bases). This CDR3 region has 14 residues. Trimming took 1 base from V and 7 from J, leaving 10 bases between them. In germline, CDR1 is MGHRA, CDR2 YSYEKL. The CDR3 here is CASSQGHRVEKLFF. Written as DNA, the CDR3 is TGCGCCAGCAGCCAAGGGCACAGGGTTGAAAAACTGTTTTTT.

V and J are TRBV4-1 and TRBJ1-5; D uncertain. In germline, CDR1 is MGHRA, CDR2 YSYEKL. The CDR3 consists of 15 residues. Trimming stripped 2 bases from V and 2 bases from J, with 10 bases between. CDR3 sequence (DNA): TGCGCCAGCAGCCAAACTGGTTTGGGCAATCAGCCCCAGCATTTT. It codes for CASSQTGLGNQPQHF.

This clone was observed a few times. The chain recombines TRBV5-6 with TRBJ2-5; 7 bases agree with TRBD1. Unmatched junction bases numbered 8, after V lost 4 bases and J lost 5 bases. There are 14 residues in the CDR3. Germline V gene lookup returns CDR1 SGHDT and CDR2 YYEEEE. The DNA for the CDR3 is TGTGCCAGCAGCACCTTAGACAGGGCTGAGACCCAGTACTTC. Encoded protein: CASSTLDRAETQYF.